This TCR beta chain is drawn from a study of PD-1 blockade in classical Hodgkin lymphoma. Study-wide findings and caveats: Healthy donors were reported to have higher baseline TCR diversity than newly diagnosed patients.

Noted time point: newly diagnosed, previously untreated cHL patient sample. For comparison, PBMCs from newly diagnosed, untreated classical Hodgkin lymphoma were used. Trimming took 0 bases from V and 1 from J, leaving 6 bases between them. CDR1 is SEHNR, CDR2 FQNEAQ, per germline (reference sequence). This CDR3 has 14 residues. Data came from immunoSEQ multiplex PCR; TCRdb stores just in-frame clones and leaves some out. In the table there are roughly 29,000 clones, roughly nine tenths of which are singletons. Comment on this clone: What it binds is unknown. The CDR3 end shows no conserved phenylalanine or tryptophan, and so a read error is likely.

This receptor was obtained from a human donor with classical Hodgkin lymphoma. The sequenced material came from peripheral blood mononuclear cells (PBMCs). The chain carries TRBV7-9 and TRBJ1-2; no firm D call. The CDR3 protein is CASSLAGLNYGYTL. CDR3 bases: TGTGCCAGCAGCTTAGCGGGCCTTAACTATGGCTACACCCTC.